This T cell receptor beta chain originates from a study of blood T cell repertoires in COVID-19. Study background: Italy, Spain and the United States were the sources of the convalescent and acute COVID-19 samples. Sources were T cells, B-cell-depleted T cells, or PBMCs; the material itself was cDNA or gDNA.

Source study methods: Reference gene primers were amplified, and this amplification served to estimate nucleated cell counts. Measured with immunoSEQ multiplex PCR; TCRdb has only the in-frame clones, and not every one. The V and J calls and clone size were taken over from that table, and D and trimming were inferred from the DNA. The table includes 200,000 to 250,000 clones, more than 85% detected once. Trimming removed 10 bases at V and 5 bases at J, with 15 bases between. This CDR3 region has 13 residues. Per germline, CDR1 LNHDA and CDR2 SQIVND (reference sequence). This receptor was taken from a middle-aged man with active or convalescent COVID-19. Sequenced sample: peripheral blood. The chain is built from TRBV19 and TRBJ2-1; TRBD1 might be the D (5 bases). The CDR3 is CATTQGTHNEQFF. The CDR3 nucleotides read TGTGCCACCACTCAGGGTACCCACAATGAGCAGTTCTTC.